The 27 T cell receptor beta chains presented below share a single source sample, sequenced in a study of blood T cells in healthy people across ages. A second PCR, run for about 6 to 11 cycles, used a sample-barcoded 5' primer plus a J-beta primer mix. TCRdb reprocessed the 5' RACE reads with MiXCR, giving one entry per CDR3 protein. The data contain 2 million or so distinct CDR3 sequences, roughly 49% of them singletons. The material sequenced was blood. The receptors shown here come from a woman aged 35 to 49 in good health.

The chain joins TRBV7-2 to TRBJ2-7; the D gene could be TRBD1 or TRBD2 (6 bases each). The CDR3 is 14 residues long. V lost 2 bases and J lost 5, with 13 bases in between. The germline gives CDR1 SGHTA, CDR2 FQGNSA. CDR3 bases: TGTGCCAGCAGCTTAAGTCAGGGGAGGCACGAGCAGTACTTC. Translated, it gives CASSLSQGRHEQYF.

This chain connects TRBV9 to TRBJ1-2, with 7 nucleotides matching TRBD1. The CDR3 extends over 16 amino acids. Losses at the gene ends were 0 bases for V and 3 bases for J; bases not matched to a gene: 8. Germline values: CDR1 SGDLS, CDR2 YYNGEE. The CDR3 reads CASSVVGVGGDYGYTF. The CDR3 DNA is TGTGCCAGCAGCGTAGTGGGAGTAGGGGGCGACTATGGCTACACCTTC.

About this clonotype itself: A single base separates this from a much larger clone, so it may be a read error. The chain has TRBV6-4 and TRBJ2-1; D is ambiguous. Trimming removed 2 bases from V and 10 bases from J, with 12 bases in between. Germline V CDR1 and CDR2: MRHNA, SNTAGT. The CDR3 length is 13 residues. The CDR3 loop is CASSDTRIKEQFF. Written as DNA, the CDR3 is TGTGCCAGCAGTGACACCCGAATCAAGGAGCAGTTCTTC.

J is TRBJ2-3 and V is TRBV21-1; the table calls TRBD2, which could not be checked here. TRBV21-1 is a listed pseudogene. The CDR3 contains 15 residues. In DNA, the CDR3 is TGTGCCAGCAGTACTAGCGGGGCCCGCACAGATACGCAGTATTTT. Translating gives CASSTSGARTDTQYF.

This clonotype was detected a few times. The CDR3 DNA reads TGTGCCAGCAGCGTAAGCGGCGGGAGGGACATTCAGTACTTC. Amino acid sequence: CASSVSGGRDIQYF. The chain uses TRBV9 and TRBJ2-4; 9 bases fit TRBD2. In germline, CDR1 is SGDLS, CDR2 YYNGEE. J gave up 8 bases and V 1 base, and 4 bases lay outside the gene matches. This CDR3 contains 14 residues.

This clonotype was counted between two and nine times. The chain combines TRBV15 with TRBJ2-1, with TRBD2 matching over 7 bases. V dropped 2 bases and J dropped 12; count of bases not matched to a gene: 19. CDR1 is LNHNV and CDR2 is YYDKDF in the germline V gene (reference sequence). The CDR3 consists of 17 residues. As DNA, the CDR3 is TGTGCCACCAGCAGACCATGGGGCGGGGGAGCCCCTAGATGGCAGTTCTTC. Translating it yields CATSRPWGGGAPRWQFF.

The sample holds one count of this clonotype. This chain connects TRBV4-1 to TRBJ2-1; D perhaps matches TRBD1 (6 bases). This CDR3 comprises 17 residues. V was clipped by 1 base and J by 0 bases, with 13 bases between them. Germline V gene sequence: CDR1 MGHRA, CDR2 YSYEKL. The CDR3: CASSQVGTTSSYNEQFF. CDR3 in DNA: TGCGCCAGCAGCCAAGTCGGGACAACTAGCTCCTACAATGAGCAGTTCTTC.

In regard to this clonotype: At one end, the junction sequence differs from germline, possibly due to a read error. The chain has TRBV4-2 and TRBJ2-7; D is possibly TRBD1 or TRBD2 (5 bases each). Per the germline V gene, CDR1 is LGHNA and CDR2 is YNFKEQ. The CDR3 runs to 16 residues. The CDR3, as DNA: TGTGTCAGCAGCCAAGATATCGGGGCCCCCATCTACGAGCAGTACTTC. Translation gives CVSSQDIGAPIYEQYF.

A single count supports this clonotype. The chain joins TRBV25-1 to TRBJ1-2; a possible D gene is TRBD1 (6 bases). With 1 base removed from V and 4 bases from J, the gap between germline ends came to 19 bases. The germline V gene encodes CDR1 MGHDK and CDR2 SYGVNS. The CDR3 runs 17 residues. CDR3 in amino acids: CASSESFTGPPFYGYTF. In DNA, the CDR3 is TGTGCCAGCAGTGAATCATTCACAGGGCCCCCTTTCTATGGCTACACCTTC.

This chain links TRBV29-1 with TRBJ1-5; unclear D gene. Per the germline V gene, CDR1 is SQVTM and CDR2 is ANQGSEA. This CDR3 has 12 amino acids. The V gene lost 7 bases and the J gene lost 0 bases, with 7 bases spanning the gap. As DNA, the CDR3 is TGCAGCGCGGGGATTAGCAATCAGCCCCAGCATTTT. Translation: CSAGISNQPQHF.

V and J are TRBV4-1 and TRBJ2-7; 7 bases match TRBD1. V dropped 1 base and J dropped 1; count of bases not matched to a gene: 10. Germline V lookup: CDR1 MGHRA, CDR2 YSYEKL. The CDR3 runs 17 residues. CDR3 nucleotide sequence: TGCGCCAGCAGCCAAGTGATTAGGGTCAGGGGGTCCTACGAGCAGTACTTC. It yields the protein CASSQVIRVRGSYEQYF.

The genes are TRBV19 and TRBJ2-7; TRBD1 agrees at 8 bases. The end of the DNA is better explained by TRBJ2-4, so the J call may be wrong. The CDR3 covers 14 residues. In germline, CDR1 is LNHDA, CDR2 SQIVND (reference sequence). The CDR3 DNA sequence: TGTGCCAGTAGTATAGATGGACAGGGTTACATTCAGTACTTC. Residues: CASSIDGQGYIQYF.

Notes on this clonotype: At one boundary the junction diverges from the germline segment, which might be a read error. The chain couples TRBV7-2 to TRBJ2-5, with D tentatively TRBD2 (7 bases). Germline CDR1 is SGHTA and CDR2 is FQGNSA. The CDR3 covers 14 residues. This CDR3 is CASSQRRGRETRYF. The CDR3 DNA is TGTGCCAGCAGCCAGAGGCGGGGGCGAGAGACCCGGTACTTC.

This clonotype has a handful of counts. V gene TRBV6-6 combines with J gene TRBJ2-5, with 11 bases lining up with TRBD2. The CDR3 has 15 amino acids. Germline V gives CDR1 MNHNY, CDR2 SVGAGI (reference sequence). With V trimmed by 0 bases and J by 4 bases, 1 base remained unmatched. The CDR3 loop reads CASSYSLAGGETQYF. The CDR3 DNA reads TGTGCCAGCAGTTACTCGCTAGCGGGGGGAGAGACCCAGTACTTC.

The rearrangement uses TRBV12-3 or TRBV12-4 and TRBJ2-5; TRBD2 matches at 8 bases. Germline trimming cut 3 bases from V and 5 bases from J; bases unmatched to any gene: 8. This CDR3 is 15 amino acids long. CDR3 sequence reads: CASSLRRSGVETQYF. In DNA, the CDR3 is TGTGCCAGCAGTTTGCGACGTAGCGGGGTTGAGACCCAGTACTTC.

The chain employs TRBV28 and TRBJ1-4; D perhaps matches TRBD1 (5 bases). V shed 8 bases and J shed 10 bases, with 23 bases lying between them. This CDR3 region has 15 residues. CDR1 MDHEN and CDR2 SYDVKM come from the germline V gene. The chain's CDR3 is CASLPAGGERGKLFF. The CDR3 DNA reads TGTGCCAGCCTCCCGGCTGGGGGGGAGAGGGGAAAACTGTTTTTT.

The chain has TRBV18 and TRBJ2-5; D is undetermined. The J call may be incorrect, as the DNA end agrees better with TRBJ2-7. The length of the CDR3 is 13 residues. Per the germline V gene, CDR1 is KGHSH and CDR2 is LQKENI. The CDR3: CASSPGYPYEQYF. DNA of the CDR3: TGTGCCAGCTCACCAGGGTACCCCTACGAGCAGTACTTC.

The chain couples TRBV20-1 to TRBJ1-2; the D is unclear. The CDR3 is 14 amino acids. Trimming cost V 0 bases and J 6 bases, with 14 bases left between them. Germline V gene data show CDR1 as DFQATT and CDR2 as SNEGSKA (reference sequence). The CDR3 spells CSARDPAEKHGYTF. The CDR3, as DNA: TGCAGTGCTAGAGATCCTGCGGAGAAACATGGCTACACCTTC.

This chain joins TRBV25-1 and TRBJ2-5, with 9 bases matching TRBD1. There are 14 residues in the CDR3. CDR1 MGHDK and CDR2 SYGVNS come from the germline V gene. The V gene end was trimmed by 6 bases and the J gene end by 3 bases; junction bases not matched to a gene: 5. The CDR3 reads CASSRTGDKETQYF. Here the CDR3 DNA reads TGTGCCAGCAGCAGGACAGGGGACAAAGAGACCCAGTACTTC.

The V call is TRBV9, the J call TRBJ2-1; TRBD2 matches 7 bases. Germline loops: CDR1 SGDLS, CDR2 YYNGEE. With V trimmed by 0 bases and J by 7 bases, 10 bases remained unmatched. The CDR3 is 16 residues long. CDR3 bases: TGTGCCAGCAGCGTAGCTGGGGGGGTAGCCACTAATGAGCAGTTCTTC. This codes for CASSVAGGVATNEQFF.

The chain uses TRBV20-1 and TRBJ2-3, with a possible D match to TRBD1 (5 bases). Trimming removed 1 base at V and 4 bases at J, with 9 bases between. The germline V gene has CDR1 DFQATT and CDR2 SNEGSKA (reference sequence). The length of the CDR3 is 13 residues. The CDR3 region has the DNA TGCAGTGCTAGAGGCAGGGCCCCAGATACGCAGTATTTT. This encodes CSARGRAPDTQYF.

CDR3 bases: TGTGCCAGCAATAGGGCAGGGCACGGCTACACCTTC. This translates into CASNRAGHGYTF. V gene TRBV6-6 combines with J gene TRBJ1-2, with D perhaps matching TRBD1 (5 bases). Trimming cost V 7 bases and J 8 bases, with 14 bases left between them. This CDR3 comprises 12 residues. CDR1 and CDR2 (germline): MNHNY, SVGAGI (reference sequence).

The rearrangement links TRBV11-3 to TRBJ2-1, with D perhaps assigned TRBD1 or TRBD2 (5 bases each). CDR1 and CDR2 from the germline V gene are SGHNT and YENEEA. Trimming took off 5 bases at V and 11 bases at J, with 13 bases between the two ends. This CDR3 has 12 amino acids. CDR3 DNA sequence: TGTGCCAGCAGCGAGGGGTGGGGAAAGCAGTTCTTC. Encoded protein: CASSEGWGKQFF.

The rearrangement joins TRBV5-6 to TRBJ2-1; a possible D gene is TRBD2 (5 bases). V was pared by 1 base and J by 0 bases, with 8 bases between. The CDR3 totals 15 residues. In germline, CDR1 is SGHDT, CDR2 YYEEEE. CDR3 sequence: CASSLWTRSYNEQFF. In DNA form, the CDR3 reads TGTGCCAGCAGCTTGTGGACTCGCTCCTACAATGAGCAGTTCTTC.

The sample holds many counts of this clonotype. The rearrangement links TRBV28 to TRBJ1-2; D gene uncertain. The CDR3 consists of 12 residues. Germline values: CDR1 MDHEN, CDR2 SYDVKM. V was cut by 3 bases and J by 4 bases, with 6 bases left in between. The CDR3 nucleotides read TGTGCCAGCAGTTTGGGATTCTATGGCTACACCTTC. Encoded protein: CASSLGFYGYTF.

V gene TRBV6-5 combines with J gene TRBJ1-2; 10 bases align to TRBD1. The germline CDR1 and CDR2 sequences are MNHEY and SVGAGI. With 2 bases clipped from V and 4 bases from J, the junction kept 7 bases outside the gene matches. There are 16 residues in the CDR3. The CDR3 reads CASSYRGQGNFYGYTF. The CDR3 DNA sequence: TGTGCCAGCAGTTACCGGGGACAGGGGAACTTCTATGGCTACACCTTC.

This clonotype showed up just once. The gene calls are TRBV7-2 and TRBJ2-5; the D call may be TRBD1 or TRBD2 (7 bases each). The V gene lost 5 bases and the J gene lost 5 bases, with 21 bases spanning the gap. This CDR3 contains 16 residues. CDR1 and CDR2 (germline): SGHTA, FQGNSA. CDR3 nucleotide sequence: TGTGCCAGCAGCGGAGGGGGCGGGGGAATTTCGGAGACCCAGTACTTC. The encoded protein is CASSGGGGGISETQYF.